This is a list of T cell receptor beta chains from one sample in a study of CD8 T cells in Susac syndrome. TCRdb re-called the immunoSEQ multiplex PCR reads through MiXCR, storing one row per CDR3 protein. There are about 140,000 distinct CDR3 sequences in the sample; roughly 94% occur only once, and roughly 0.2% lies in the top ten. Source material: CD8+ T cells from PBMCs. The receptor source for this set is a human donor with Susac syndrome. The CDR3 runs from the conserved cysteine through the conserved F or W. D genes are given only for firm matches. For some rows the clone size is stated as once, few or many, or as a class when expanded; others skip it.

V gene	D gene	clone size	J gene	CDR3 protein	CDR3 DNA
TRBV6-2/TRBV6-3	TRBD2	.	TRBJ2-4	CASSYLRGLAENIQYF	TGTGCCAGCAGTTACCTCAGGGGACTAGCGGAAAACATTCAGTACTTC
TRBV20-1	.	.	TRBJ1-3	CSARGGLGRSSGNTIYF	TGCAGTGCTAGAGGGGGGCTAGGCAGGAGCTCTGGAAACACCATATATTTT
TRBV9	TRBD1	once	TRBJ1-2	CASRDVRTGVGYGYTF	TGTGCCAGCAGGGACGTTCGGACAGGGGTGGGGTATGGCTACACCTTC
TRBV7-6	.	once	TRBJ2-7	CASSLAIGAGSSEQYF	TGTGCCAGCAGCTTAGCTATAGGGGCGGGATCATCCGAGCAGTACTTC
TRBV9	TRBD1	.	TRBJ1-2	CASSETGAYGYTF	TGTGCCAGCAGCGAGACAGGGGCCTATGGCTACACCTTC
TRBV20-1	.	.	TRBJ2-1	CSARDLNSSYNEQFF	TGCAGTGCTAGAGATTTGAATTCCTCCTACAATGAGCAGTTCTTC
TRBV27	TRBD1	.	TRBJ2-1	CASSSPGTAYNEQFF	TGTGCCAGCAGTTCACCCGGGACAGCCTACAATGAGCAGTTCTTC
TRBV6-5	.	.	TRBJ2-7	CASSYGQTYEQYF	TGTGCCAGCAGTTACGGACAGACCTACGAGCAGTACTTC
TRBV11-2	TRBD2	.	TRBJ2-7	CASSLEYSGNDEQYF	TGTGCCAGCAGCTTAGAGTATAGCGGGAATGACGAGCAGTACTTC
TRBV27	TRBD2	.	TRBJ2-1	CASSLGTSGHNEQFF	TGTGCCAGCAGTTTAGGGACTAGCGGACACAATGAGCAGTTCTTC
TRBV24-1	.	.	TRBJ2-2	CATSDHVGSNTGELFF	TGTGCCACCAGCGATCATGTGGGATCGAACACCGGGGAGCTGTTTTTT
TRBV4-2	.	.	TRBJ2-1	CASSQDLAGNEQFF	TGTGCCAGCAGCCAAGATCTTGCCGGCAATGAGCAGTTCTTC
TRBV15	.	.	TRBJ1-5	CATSRVQGNQPQHF	TGTGCCACCAGCAGAGTACAGGGTAATCAGCCCCAGCATTTT
TRBV6-5	.	.	TRBJ2-7	CATRGQFVYEQYF	TGTGCCACCCGGGGGCAATTCGTCTACGAGCAGTACTTC
TRBV15	.	.	TRBJ1-2	CATSRDGVQGGVYGYTF	TGTGCCACCAGCAGAGATGGCGTTCAGGGAGGGGTCTATGGCTACACCTTC
TRBV2	.	.	TRBJ2-7	CASCIQSGSYEQYF	TGTGCCAGCTGTATACAGTCCGGGTCCTACGAGCAGTACTTC